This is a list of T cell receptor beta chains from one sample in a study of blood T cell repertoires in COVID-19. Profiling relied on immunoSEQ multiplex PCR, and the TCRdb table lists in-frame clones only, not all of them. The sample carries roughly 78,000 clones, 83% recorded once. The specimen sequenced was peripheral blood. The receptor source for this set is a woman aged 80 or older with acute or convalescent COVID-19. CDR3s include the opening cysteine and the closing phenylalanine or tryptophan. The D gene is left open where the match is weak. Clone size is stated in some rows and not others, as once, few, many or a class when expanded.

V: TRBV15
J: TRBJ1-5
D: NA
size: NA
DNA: TGTGCCACCAGCAGAGATGGGGCAGATAATCAGCCCCAGCATTTT
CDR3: CATSRDGADNQPQHF

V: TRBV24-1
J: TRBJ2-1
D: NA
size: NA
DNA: TGTGCCACCAGTGACCCTACACGGGGAACCAATGAGCAGTTCTTC
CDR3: CATSDPTRGTNEQFF

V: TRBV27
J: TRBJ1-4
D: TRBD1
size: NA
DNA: TGTGCCAGCAGTTTATTCGGACAGGGGGGGAGTGAAAAACTGTTTTTT
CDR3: CASSLFGQGGSEKLFF

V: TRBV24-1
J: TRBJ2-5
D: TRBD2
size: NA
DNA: TGTGCCACCAGTGAGCCGACTAGCGGGAGTGAGACCCAGTACTTC
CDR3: CATSEPTSGSETQYF

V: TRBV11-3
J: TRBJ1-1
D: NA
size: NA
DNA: TGTGCCAGCAGCTTACAGTACACTGAAGCTTTCTTT
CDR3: CASSLQYTEAFF

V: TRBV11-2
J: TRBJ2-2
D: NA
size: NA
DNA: TGTGCCAGCAGCTCCGTGCGGGGCAACACCGGGGAGCTGTTTTTT
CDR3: CASSSVRGNTGELFF

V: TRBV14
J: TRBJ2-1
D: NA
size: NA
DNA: TGTGCCAGCAGCCAAGACTTTAGCTCCTACAATGAGCAGTTCTTC
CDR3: CASSQDFSSYNEQFF

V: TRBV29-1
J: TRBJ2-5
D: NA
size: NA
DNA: TGCAGCGCCATGGACTCCCAAGAGACCCAGTACTTC
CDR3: CSAMDSQETQYF

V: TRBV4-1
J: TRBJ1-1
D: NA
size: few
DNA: TGCGCCAGCAGCCAGGATACAGGGAGGGCTGAAGCTTTCTTT
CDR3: CASSQDTGRAEAFF

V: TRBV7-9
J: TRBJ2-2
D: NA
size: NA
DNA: TGTGCCAGCAAGAAAGGGCGGGAAACCGGGGAGCTGTTTTTT
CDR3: CASKKGRETGELFF

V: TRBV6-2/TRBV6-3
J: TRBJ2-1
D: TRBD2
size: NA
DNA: TGTGCCAGCACCCCCCCCCGGACTAGCGGCCGTAATGAGCAGTTCTTC
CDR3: CASTPPRTSGRNEQFF

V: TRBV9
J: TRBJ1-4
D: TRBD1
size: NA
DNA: TGTGCCAGCAGCCTCGGACAGGGGGCATGGGAAAAACTGTTTTTT
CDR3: CASSLGQGAWEKLFF

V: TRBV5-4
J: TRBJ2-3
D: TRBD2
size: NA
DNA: TGTGCCAGCAGCTCCGGACTAGCGATCACAGATACGCAGTATTTT
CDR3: CASSSGLAITDTQYF

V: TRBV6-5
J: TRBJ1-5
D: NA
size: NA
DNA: TGTGCCACCTGGGGAGGGTATAGCAATCAGCCCCAGCATTTT
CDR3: CATWGGYSNQPQHF